This TCR beta chain was recorded in a study of CD8+ T cells in alopecia areata. Study details: Treated patients took oral tofacitinib at 5 to 10 mg twice daily. Overall study results and limits: Tofacitinib significantly brought down scalp clonality and expanded CD8+ clones among top 100. For lesional scalp, especially alopecia totalis/universalis, clonality was higher than in normal scalp.

Noted treatment: oral pan-JAK inhibitor, 5-10 mg twice daily. The authors sorted CD4+ and CD8+ T cells from PBMCs. This CDR3 comprises 19 residues. The V end lost 1 base, the J end lost 2 bases, and 21 bases lay between the germline ends. Per the germline V gene, CDR1 is SNHLY and CDR2 is FYNNEI. Sequencing used cDNA as its template, made by extracting RNA and reverse transcribing it. This table comes from immunoSEQ multiplex PCR, and its TCRdb copy is limited to in-frame clones, with some not included. Of 100,000 to 130,000 clones in the sample, 80% to 85% were seen once. On this clone itself: No antigen is known for it.

V and J are TRBV2 and TRBJ2-4; possible D gene TRBD2, 6 bases. This TCR derives from a human donor with alopecia areata. Source: CD8+ T cells sorted from blood, taken at week 24, from a patient treated with tofacitinib. The CDR3 DNA follows: TGTGCCAGCAGTGAAGTGACTAGAAGTGTCTCCTCAACCAAAAACATTCAGTACTTC. Protein sequence: CASSEVTRSVSSTKNIQYF.